The source of this T cell receptor beta chain is a study of cytomegalovirus exposure and HLA in healthy donors (dated by TCRdb to the late 2010s). About the investigation overall: According to an earlier analysis of 550 to 750 of the donors, about 179 million T cells yielded 120 million or so unique TCR beta sequences and about 300 Gb of sequence data. The T cell repertoires of 700 or so subjects were profiled by immunosequencing and related to cytomegalovirus serostatus. Besides the first cohort of 666 subjects, a separate validation cohort made up of roughly 120 different subjects was used. The number of typed donors differed by locus: roughly 629-630 for A, B, C, DRB1 and DQB1; some 500 for DQA1; approximately 600 for DPA1; and around 490 for DPB1. The study was designed to test whether signatures of past pathogen exposure could be identified by cataloging public T cell receptors. To study patterns of TCR occurrence, a later analysis re-analyzed previously published TCR beta repertoires from around 660 donors and added high-resolution HLA genotyping. A later genetic analysis took genome-wide SNP genotypes for about three fifths of the 666 donors and used that subset as a discovery cohort. Approximately 310 gigabases of sequencing data and approximately 93 million unique TCR sequences were included in an early release covering under 650 HLA-typed donors. Donor age, sex, ethnicity and CMV serostatus were collected together with the repertoire data. All discovery cohort repertoires had been generated on a single sequencing platform. Five DR-DQ haplotypes were treated as single units for association and clustering because of strong linkage in the cohort. Of the roughly 400 genotyped donors, 75% to 85% were placed in the genetic ancestry cluster associated with self-reported Caucasian donors. To predict cytomegalovirus infection status, the study brought together high-throughput TCR immunosequencing, statistical association of individual TCRs with disease status, and machine learning. In an earlier analysis of 587 of the donors, high-throughput TCR beta sequencing was used to judge whether each TCR beta V gene segment behaved as functional or pseudogenic. HLA typing covered class I and class II loci at four-digit resolution. Among a few hundred genotyped donors of the cohort, an average of around 240,000 unique TCR beta nucleotide sequences were sequenced per donor, around a sixth of them non-productive. In the later analysis, no new phenotypic data were used to find candidate immune exposures; instead, reliance was placed on TCR beta sequences and their occurrence across donors.

Taken from the germline V gene, the CDR1 and CDR2 loops are MNHNS and SASEGT. Including the terminal cysteine and phenylalanine, the CDR3 comprises 15 residues. Only the CDR3 region is kept as DNA, spanning 45 bases read in frame from base 1. Deletion took 3 bases off V and 0 bases off J, with a span of 12 bases between the germline ends. Preparation of the library involved the immunoSEQ multiplex PCR assay. The multiplex PCR relied on a mix of 60 forward primers for TCR Vbeta segments and 13 reverse primers for TCR Jbeta segments. The CDR3 region of rearranged TCR beta genes was amplified from genomic DNA with a multiplex PCR assay. The Illumina HiSeq System was used to sequence the amplified TCR beta libraries as 87-base-pair reads. As for the original processing: Across the 670 or so repertoires, a later analysis counted some 81 million unique TCR beta chains, approximately 10 million of which were shared by at least two donors. A nearest-neighbor algorithm error-corrected the raw reads and collapsed the reads into unique sequences, merging closely related sequences to remove PCR and sequencing errors. To assign V, D and J gene segments, CDR3 sequences were aligned to IMGT reference sequences. Each retained sequence needed at least a six-nucleotide match to both a V gene segment and a J gene segment. Rearrangements were called productive when the CDR3 lacked stop codons and stayed in frame with V and J; all others were non-productive. CDR3 was defined according to IMGT convention as the region running from the second conserved V-encoded cysteine to the conserved J-encoded phenylalanine. The earlier analysis of 587 of the donors excluded any sequence lacking an unambiguous match to a single V gene segment. An earlier analysis of fewer than 750 of the donors classified V segments as functional when productive rearrangements were above 56.7% and as segregating when the standard deviation between donors was above 5%. To diagnose cytomegalovirus status from the catalog of TCR beta chain sequences, a statistical classification framework was built. V and J gene assignment, in a later analysis, came from comparing TCR nucleotide sequences with IMGT/GENE-DB human TR gene sequences. The TCRdist pipeline was used in a later analysis to assign CDR3 sequences and most-parsimonious VDJ recombination scenarios. A later analysis defined each TCR beta chain by its CDR3 amino acid sequence plus V-gene family, and excluded reads lacking a unique V-gene family. To address suspected cross-contamination and a sequencing artifact, a later analysis removed some 620 highly shared, low-generation-probability nucleotide sequences. In a later analysis, a clonal expansion index for each public chain was calculated from normalized within-repertoire ranks of inferred template counts. In a later analysis, generation probabilities were computed with a VDJ recombination model fitted to out-of-frame rearrangements, and the resulting probabilities were checked against IGoR. A later analysis scored TCR-TCR, TCR-HLA and TCR-CMV co-occurrence with hypergeometric tests, applying a repertoire-size bias correction to TCR pairs. To estimate false discovery rates, a later analysis permuted the HLA or CMV assignments 20 times. A later analysis grouped co-occurring TCRs with DBSCAN, adding TCRdist sequence similarity when clustering within HLA-allele-positive subsets. Repertoires with fewer than 30,000 or more than 120,000 public chains were left out of co-occurrence clustering, as were five repertoires with anomalous nucleotide sharing. The source is immuneACCESS, and TCRdb retained only in-frame sequences with V and J called. Part of the clones is not carried over; for the studies checked, unresolved V genes explain less than half of this, and the remainder is unexplained. V and J calls and clone size are given by that table; D and trimming were obtained from the DNA. Across this sample there are 120,000 to 150,000 clones, with over 55% seen only once. The ten biggest clones cover approximately 2% of the sample.

The cohort comprised hundreds of healthy bone marrow donors. Cohort members were all nominally healthy when sampled, although unrecorded immune exposures were likely present. The donor tested CMV seronegative, placing the donor among the roughly 400 seronegative members of the cohort. Each donor provided a peripheral blood sample, and peripheral blood mononuclear cells were used for TCR beta sequencing. Genomic DNA extraction from the blood cell samples was performed with the Qiagen DNeasy Blood Extraction Kit. Findings and caveats that apply to the study as a whole: A later analysis found that TCR association rates varied across HLA loci, with DRB1 alleles showing the most associated TCRs and HLA-C alleles the fewest. In a later genetic analysis, a missense DCLRE1C variant was associated with V-gene and J-gene trimming of TCR beta chains, and the association was replicated in an independent cohort. Most CMV-associated TCR beta chains appeared to be HLA-restricted in a later analysis, and the HLA associations seemed to be driven largely by CMV exposure. At a false discovery rate of 0.05, a later analysis linked roughly 17,000 TCR beta sequences to specific HLA alleles. Some IMGT-functional V segments, including TRBV6-2 and TRBV6-3, could not be told apart with the 87-base-pair reads, so those segments were excluded. Several of the top co-occurrence clusters appeared to be linked to parvovirus B19, influenza, CMV and Epstein-Barr virus, according to a later analysis. Because counts were too low, about 15 rarely observed V segments, including chromosome 9 orphons, were left out of the earlier analysis of 587 of the donors. Because HLA typing was missing for some donors at each locus, association tests included only the typed subset. Linkage disequilibrium might explain the correlated functional status among segregating V segments, but an unknown experimental factor could not be excluded. For the cohort, immune exposure information was limited to CMV serostatus. It was suggested by the authors that the approach could potentially be generalized to other disease states and immunological phenotypes. A further reported finding was that TCR beta sequences accurately predicted the HLA-A and HLA-B alleles for most subjects in the first cohort. A later genetic analysis reported fewer N-insertions in productive TCRs among donors in an Asian-associated ancestry cluster than the approximately 670-donor mean. In vitro tests confirmed that a few of the cytomegalovirus-associated TCR beta chains recognize cytomegalovirus antigens. Assigning TCR associations to individual alleles was difficult when HLA alleles, especially DR and DQ, strongly co-occurred. In a later analysis, HLA-associated TCR beta chains were found to be more clonally expanded and to have lower generation probabilities than equally common non-associated chains. In both the original and validation cohorts, the classifier was reported to diagnose cytomegalovirus status with high specificity and sensitivity. Most TCR sequences were seen in very few donors, while some public TCRs were found in many individuals. The cohort was sequenced for TCR beta chains only, and without alpha or paired-chain data the features that could be detected were limited. In an earlier analysis of some 550 of the donors, most TCR beta V segments were observed in productive rearrangements about 90% or about 30% of the time, broadly matching IMGT annotations. The study gave a list of 150 to 200 TCR beta chains associated with cytomegalovirus. A cluster of highly shared sequence variants was judged likely to represent a technical artifact of the sequencing pipeline. Sequencing depth was assumed to be roughly uniform across donors in the presence/absence analyses, though that assumption may not hold.

With respect to this clone: No antigen is known for it. Base qualities are missing; no much larger clone stands one base away.

The rearrangement combines TRBV6-1 with TRBJ2-7, with TRBD1 tentatively as D gene (5 bases match). The TCR was taken from a man aged 40-50 years in good health and CMV-seronegative. Sequences were obtained from PBMCs. The bases read TGTGCCAGCAGTGATCCCAGGGAATACTCCTACGAGCAGTACTTC. This is translated as CASSDPREYSYEQYF.